The present entry profiles one T cell receptor beta chain with its context. This entry is derived from a study of blood T cell repertoires in COVID-19. Per germline, CDR1 SQVTM and CDR2 ANQGSEA. The CDR3 covers 16 residues. V gave up 4 bases and J gave up 4 bases; unmatched junction bases: 10. The data were produced by immunoSEQ multiplex PCR, yet TCRdb's version contains in-frame clones alone and is incomplete. The sample lists some 150,000 clones; 85% to 90% were seen once. Clinical history reported by participants formed the basis on which cohorts were assigned. This sequence joins TRBV29-1 and TRBJ2-1; TRBD1 agrees at 10 bases. The TCR sequence derives from a woman aged 25 to 45 with acute COVID-19. The sample comprised PBMCs or T cells enriched from blood (not recorded which). CDR3 coding DNA: TGCAGCGTTGTAAGTTCGGGACAGGGGAATTACAATGAGCAGTTCTTC. Translation: CSVVSSGQGNYNEQFF.